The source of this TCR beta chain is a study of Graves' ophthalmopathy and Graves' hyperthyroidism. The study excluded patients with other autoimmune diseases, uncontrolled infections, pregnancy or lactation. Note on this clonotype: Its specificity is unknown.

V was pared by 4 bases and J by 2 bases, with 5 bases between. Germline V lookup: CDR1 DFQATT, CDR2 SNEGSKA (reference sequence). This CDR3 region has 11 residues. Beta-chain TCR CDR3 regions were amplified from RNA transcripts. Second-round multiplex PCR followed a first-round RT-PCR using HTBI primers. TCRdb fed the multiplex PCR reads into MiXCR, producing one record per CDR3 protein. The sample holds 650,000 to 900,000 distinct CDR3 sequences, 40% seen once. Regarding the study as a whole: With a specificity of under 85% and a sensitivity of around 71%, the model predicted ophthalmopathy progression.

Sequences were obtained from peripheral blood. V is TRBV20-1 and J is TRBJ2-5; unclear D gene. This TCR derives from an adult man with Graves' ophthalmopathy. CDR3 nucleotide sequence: TGCAGTGCTAACTTGCAAGAGACCCAGTACTTC. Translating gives CSANLQETQYF.